Listed here are 2 T cell receptor beta chains from one sample, sequenced in a study of T cell responses to AZD1222 COVID-19 vaccine. Libraries were prepared by immunoSEQ multiplex PCR; TCRdb keeps only in-frame clonotypes and omits some of them. The sample holds approximately 100,000 clones; 85% to 90% are singletons and the top ten take 4.5% to 5%. The input for sequencing was peripheral blood, taken 28 days after the second AZD1222 dose. These receptor sequences come from an adult who received the AZD1222 COVID-19 vaccine.

V is TRBV6-5 and J is TRBJ1-1; the match to TRBD1 covers 8 bases. CDR1 and CDR2 from the germline V gene are MNHEY and SVGAGI. The CDR3 is made up of 15 amino acids. Trimming removed 2 bases from V and 4 bases from J; junction bases left unmatched: 6. CDR3: CASSYLGQGGTEAFF. In DNA, the CDR3 is TGTGCCAGCAGTTACCTTGGACAGGGTGGCACTGAAGCTTTCTTT.

The V call is TRBV27, the J call TRBJ1-3; no definite D call. The ends were cut back, 4 bases at V and 0 bases at J, with 7 bases in the middle. This CDR3 contains 14 residues. CDR1 and CDR2 (germline): MNHEY, SMNVEV (reference sequence). The CDR3 sequence is CASSSPASGNTIYF. The CDR3 DNA reads TGTGCCAGCAGTTCGCCAGCCTCTGGAAACACCATATATTTT.